Below, 20 T cell receptor beta chains from the same sample are listed, as sequenced in a study of cytomegalovirus exposure and HLA in healthy donors. The PCR employed 60 Vbeta primers together with 13 Jbeta primers. Produced via immunoSEQ multiplex PCR; TCRdb's table is partial and in-frame only. The data hold over 150,000 clones, with roughly 81% observed a single time. Specimen: PBMCs. The origin of the receptors is a woman aged 50 to 65 in good health and CMV-seronegative.

The chain recombines TRBV5-4 with TRBJ2-5; 14 bases map to TRBD2. Germline trimming cut 0 bases from V and 4 bases from J; bases unmatched to any gene: 2. Germline CDR1 SGHNT, CDR2 YYREEE (reference sequence). CDR3 size: 16 residues. The CDR3 bases are TGTGCCAGCAGCTTGGAGGGGACTAGCGGGAGAGAGACCCAGTACTTC. Translated: CASSLEGTSGRETQYF.

The chain has TRBV19 and TRBJ1-4; TRBD1 aligns across 8 bases. The CDR3 is made up of 15 amino acids. The germline V gene has CDR1 LNHDA and CDR2 SQIVND (reference sequence). Trimming removed 6 bases from V and 4 bases from J; junction bases left unmatched: 7. The CDR3 here is CASRTGQGNNEKLFF. The CDR3 region has the DNA TGTGCCAGTAGGACCGGACAGGGCAATAATGAAAAACTGTTTTTT.

This rearrangement joins TRBV6-6 to TRBJ1-2; TRBD1 might be the D (5 bases). Germline-derived CDR1 and CDR2 are MNHNY and SVGAGI (reference sequence). With 4 bases removed from V and 6 bases from J, the gap between germline ends came to 15 bases. The CDR3 has 14 residues. CDR3 coding DNA: TGTGCCAGCAGTTCTGAAGAGCCAGGGCATGGCTACACCTTC. Translating it yields CASSSEEPGHGYTF.

A remark on this clone: Being one base from a much bigger clone, this may be a read error. This sequence joins TRBV7-9 and TRBJ1-1, with D unresolved. The germline V and J ends were trimmed by 0 bases and 4 bases, with 6 bases remaining between them. This CDR3 region has 13 residues. Germline CDR1 reads SEHNR; CDR2 reads FQNEAQ (reference sequence). The CDR3 nucleotides read TGTGCCAGCAGCTTAGCAGCGGTCACTGAAGCTTTCTTT. Amino acid sequence: CASSLAAVTEAFF.

This sequence joins TRBV7-2 and TRBJ1-1; weak D call: TRBD1 (5 bases). The CDR3 is 14 amino acids. Germline CDR1 and CDR2: SGHTA and FQGNSA. V gave up 2 bases and J gave up 4 bases, with 11 bases separating them. This CDR3 is CASSLRAGGTEAFF. Here the CDR3 DNA reads TGTGCCAGCAGCTTAAGAGCGGGGGGCACTGAAGCTTTCTTT.

The chain links TRBV6-1 to TRBJ1-1; no clear D. The CDR3 consists of 12 residues. V dropped 6 bases and J dropped 1 base, with 6 bases sitting between them. Germline CDR1 reads MNHNS; CDR2 reads SASEGT. CDR3 DNA: TGTGCCAGCAGACGGGGGAACACTGAAGCTTTCTTT. Its translation is CASRRGNTEAFF.

CDR3 sequence: CASSQDPSGRNTEAFF. The CDR3 DNA is TGCGCCAGCAGCCAAGATCCGTCGGGGAGGAACACTGAAGCTTTCTTT. The chain recombines TRBV4-3 with TRBJ1-1; unclear D gene. V was clipped by 0 bases and J by 1 base, with 12 bases between them. CDR1 LGHNA and CDR2 YSLEER come from the germline V gene. This CDR3 is 16 amino acids long.

The J gene is TRBJ1-4, the V gene TRBV4-3; D is perhaps TRBD1 (6 bases). V lost 4 bases and J lost 3, with 15 bases in between. Looked up from germline, CDR1 is LGHNA and CDR2 is YSLEER. CDR3 size: 16 residues. CDR3 nucleotides: TGCGCCAGCAGCCCCTATCCCAGGGGCGCTAATGAAAAACTGTTTTTT. It codes for CASSPYPRGANEKLFF.

As for this clone: One end of the junction does not line up with germline, which may come from a read error. This chain uses TRBV7-9 with TRBJ1-1, with D possibly TRBD1 on 6 matching bases. The germline V gene has CDR1 SEHNR and CDR2 FQNEAQ (reference sequence). The CDR3 spans 15 residues. CDR3 nucleotides: TGTTCCAGCAGCTTAAAGGGGGAGACGGGCACTGAAGCTTTCTTT. Translated: CSSSLKGETGTEAFF.

The chain is built from TRBV27 and TRBJ1-5; 7 nucleotides line up with TRBD1. Germline-derived CDR1 and CDR2 are MNHEY and SMNVEV (reference sequence). This CDR3 region has 14 residues. Trimming removed 2 bases from V and 5 bases from J; junction bases left unmatched: 3. CDR3 region: CASSLEGAHQPQHF. In nucleotides, the CDR3 is TGTGCCAGCAGTTTAGAGGGGGCTCATCAGCCCCAGCATTTT.

The chain carries TRBV5-4 and TRBJ2-1; 7 positions agree with TRBD1. Germline V gene lookup returns CDR1 SGHNT and CDR2 YYREEE (reference sequence). After removal of 0 bases from V and 7 bases from J, the junction contained 7 bases not matched to a gene. The CDR3 is 15 residues long. The CDR3 region has the DNA TGTGCCAGCAGCTTGGTGGGACCAGGGGGAAATGAGCAGTTCTTC. Residues: CASSLVGPGGNEQFF.

The chain recombines TRBV7-2 with TRBJ2-7; 12 nucleotides match TRBD2. Germline assignment: CDR1 SGHTA and CDR2 FQGNSA. This CDR3 has 15 residues. The V and J ends lost 4 bases and 3 bases, in that order; junction bases with no gene match: 4. The CDR3 region has the DNA TGTGCCAGCAGCTCTGGACTAGCGGGGAACTACGAGCAGTACTTC. Translating it yields CASSSGLAGNYEQYF.

The chain has TRBV7-7 and TRBJ2-1, with TRBD2 matching over 7 bases. The CDR3 runs to 15 residues. The junction had 7 bases not matched to a gene; V was cut back by 2 bases and J by 6 bases. Germline CDR1 is SSHAT and CDR2 is FNYEAQ (reference sequence). CDR3 in DNA: TGTGCCAGCAGCTTACATCTCTCTAGCGGCAATGAGCAGTTCTTC. Protein sequence: CASSLHLSSGNEQFF.

The chain couples TRBV6-6 to TRBJ1-3; D uncertain. V lost 7 bases and J lost 2, with 9 bases in between. The CDR3 length is 13 residues. Germline lookup yields CDR1 MNHNY and CDR2 SVGAGI (reference sequence). CDR3 DNA: TGTGCCAGCAACAACGGGGCTGGAAACACCATATATTTT. It encodes CASNNGAGNTIYF.

This clone was detected only once. This sequence joins TRBV5-1 and TRBJ2-5; D possibly corresponds to TRBD2 (6 bases). CDR3 size: 13 residues. The V end was cut by 6 bases, the J end by 6 bases, with 15 bases between. CDR1 SGHRS and CDR2 YFSETQ come from the germline V gene. The CDR3 reads CASTSSGVQTQYF. In DNA form, the CDR3 reads TGCGCCAGCACCTCCTCGGGGGTACAGACCCAGTACTTC.

As regards this clone: The junction departs from the called germline gene at one end, perhaps through a read error. The rearrangement uses TRBV5-8 and TRBJ2-7, with a tentative D call TRBD2 (6 bases). Germline V gene sequence: CDR1 SGHTS, CDR2 YDEGEE. The CDR3 length is 13 residues. CDR3 sequence (DNA): TGTGCCAGCAACAACGATGTCGGGAGTCGGTACAACTTC. Amino acids: CASNNDVGSRYNF.

The rearrangement links TRBV11-2 to TRBJ2-3; possible D gene TRBD2, 5 bases. Trimming stripped 3 bases from V and 3 bases from J, with 10 bases between. In germline, CDR1 is SGHAT, CDR2 FQNNGV. The CDR3 has 14 residues. CDR3 in amino acids: CASSFRTGTDTQYF. CDR3 DNA: TGTGCCAGCAGCTTTCGGACGGGGACAGATACGCAGTATTTT.

V gene TRBV4-2 combines with J gene TRBJ2-7, with D maybe TRBD2 (6 bases). The CDR3 runs to 13 residues. CDR1 is LGHNA and CDR2 is YNFKEQ in the germline V gene. The ends were cut back, 4 bases at V and 0 bases at J, with 7 bases in the middle. The DNA of the CDR3 is TGTGCCAGCAGCCGGGGGGTCTCCTACGAGCAGTACTTC. The encoded protein is CASSRGVSYEQYF.

The chain joins TRBV19 to TRBJ1-1; 8 bases match TRBD1. V lost 0 bases, J lost 1 base, and 4 bases stayed unmatched. The germline gives CDR1 LNHDA, CDR2 SQIVND (reference sequence). The CDR3 length is 16 residues. In DNA, the CDR3 is TGTGCCAGTAGTATAGACACCGGGACAGGGAACACTGAAGCTTTCTTT. Its protein is CASSIDTGTGNTEAFF.

V and J are TRBV18 and TRBJ1-2, with D maybe TRBD1 (6 bases). The CDR3 spans 13 residues. Per germline, CDR1 KGHSH and CDR2 LQKENI. Trimming left V 5 bases short and J 6 bases short, with 13 bases between. CDR3 amino acids: CASSFRGRDGYTF. The CDR3 nucleotides read TGTGCCAGCTCATTTAGGGGGAGAGATGGCTACACCTTC.